One T cell receptor beta chain is described in this entry. These data belong to a study of blood T cell repertoires in COVID-19. Study-wide context: PBMCs, B-cell-depleted T cells, or T cells were the source of the cDNA or gDNA that made up the material.

The CDR3 is 16 residues long. Germline V gene lookup returns CDR1 KGHSH and CDR2 LQKENI. V was pared by 3 bases and J by 0 bases, with 11 bases between. TCRdb's copy holds only in-frame clones and misses some; the assay was immunoSEQ multiplex PCR. The sample lists over 100,000 clones; approximately 90% were seen once. Source material: peripheral blood. The origin of this receptor is a human donor with acute or convalescent COVID-19. The donor label of this sample is uncertain. V and J are TRBV18 and TRBJ1-4; tentatively, D is TRBD1 (5 bases). The DNA of the CDR3 is TGTGCCAGCTCACCCCAACGGGGGTCAACTAATGAAAAACTGTTTTTT. Protein sequence: CASSPQRGSTNEKLFF.